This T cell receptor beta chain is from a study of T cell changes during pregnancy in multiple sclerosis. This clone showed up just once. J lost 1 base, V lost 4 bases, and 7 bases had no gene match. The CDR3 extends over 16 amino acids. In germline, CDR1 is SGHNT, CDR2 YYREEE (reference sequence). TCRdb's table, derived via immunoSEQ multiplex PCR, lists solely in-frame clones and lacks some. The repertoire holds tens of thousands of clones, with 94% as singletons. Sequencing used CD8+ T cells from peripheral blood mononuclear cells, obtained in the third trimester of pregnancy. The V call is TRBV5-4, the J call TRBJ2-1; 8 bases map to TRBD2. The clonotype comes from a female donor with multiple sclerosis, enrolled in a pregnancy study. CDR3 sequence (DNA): TGTGCCAGCAGCCTATTAGCGGGATGGTCCTACAATGAGCAGTTCTTC. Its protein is CASSLLAGWSYNEQFF.